The present T cell receptor (beta chain) was sequenced within a study of identical twins. This clonotype came up a few times. This CDR3 region has 13 residues. Looked up from germline, CDR1 is WSHSY and CDR2 is SAAADI. V dropped 0 bases and J dropped 6 bases, with 9 bases sitting between them. TCRdb re-derived calls from the 5' RACE reads in MiXCR, one entry per CDR3 protein. Altogether 200,000 or so distinct CDR3 sequences are present, approximately 16% being singletons, with the ten largest covering 35% to 50%. The data were also submitted as part of a second study, on T cells expressing NK-cell markers.

The sample was CD8+ T cells sorted from blood. The J gene is TRBJ2-7, the V gene TRBV10-2; D not certain. The sequence was collected from a woman between 18 and 29 years old in good health. In DNA, the CDR3 is TGCGCCAGCAGTGAGTCGGTCCCCCCCGAGCAGTACTTC. Its translation: CASSESVPPEQYF.